The entry below describes one TCR beta chain. Its antigen remains undetermined. Base qualities are missing; no much larger clone stands one base away. The time point label here, explained by the study, means: baseline before first vaccination. Vaccinee samples were obtained from the UK trials COV001 and COV002, which included a single-blind randomized controlled phase 2/3 trial of AZD1222 (ChAdOx1 nCoV-19) in healthy adults. For TCRbeta chain sequencing, PBMC samples were collected from trial participants at day 0 and at day 28 after the second dose. The CDR3 regions of human TCRbeta chains were analyzed by immunosequencing. The paper's processing steps were these. Repertoire TCRs were matched against a reference library of SARS-CoV-2-specific TCRs generated with the MIRA antigen-specificity platform. Breadth was defined as the fraction of unique TCRs that were SARS-CoV-2-associated. Depth was defined as the fraction of total T cells that were SARS-CoV-2-associated. Using the MIRA data, each spike-specific TCR was mapped to the spike region that the TCR reacts to and placed in a CD4 or CD8 class. Log10-transformed breadth and depth values were compared by one-way ANOVA with Sidak's multiple comparisons tests. Held by TCRdb, this immuneACCESS table contains in-frame sequences only and omits some clones. Under half of the omission traces to an unresolved V gene where checked; the cause of the rest is unknown. That table is the source of V, J and clone size, and D and trimming were worked out from the DNA. This sample has some 150,000 clones in its table, and 90% to 95% of those were observed once. The ten top clones hold 1.3% of the sample.

The source of the sample is a study of T cell responses to AZD1222 COVID-19 vaccine (dated by TCRdb to 2020 to 2023). Study-level background: AZD1222 recipients whose second dose came at about 4 weeks and those whose second dose came at about 12 weeks were combined into one group, since spike-specific TCR depth and breadth did not differ between the two schedules. Enrollment into the trials was organized by age into subgroups of 18-55, 56-69 and 70-plus years, and those subgroups contained approximately 150, 30 and 60 TCR-sequenced participants, respectively. TCR sequencing covered 230 to 250 trial participants: 200 to 210 given two doses of AZD1222 and 26 given two doses of MenACWY control vaccine.

The germline V gene (reference sequence) specifies LGHDT as CDR1 and YNNKEL as CDR2. The CDR3 covers 13 residues, taking in both the cysteine and the phenylalanine. Left in the record is the CDR3 DNA by itself, 39 bases read in frame from the first base. Trimming takes 3 bases from V and 8 bases from J, and the germline ends sit 13 bases apart. The investigation overall reported the following: Most participants were white British and females outnumbered males, and the authors suggested that clonal diversity may have been underestimated. In the small 56-69-year group, the increase in depth fell short of significance, most likely because of low power. CD4 TCRs associated with the vaccine covered the entire spike protein, and the dominant responses were in regions 160-218 and 743-854. No day 14 peak-response samples were available, so repertoires were characterized only after the peak T cell response. Reportedly, close to half of the unique spike-specific TCRs recognized epitopes lying outside the regions that are mutated in the B.1.351 and B.1.1.7 variants. A significant rise in spike-specific TCR breadth and depth was observed after two AZD1222 doses relative to day 0 and relative to MenACWY recipients. Conclusions about previously exposed vaccinees are limited because only a handful of AZD1222 recipients were SARS-CoV-2 seropositive at baseline.

The sequence links TRBV3-1 (or the pseudogene TRBV3-2) to TRBJ1-2; the D segment cannot be called with confidence. The source was peripheral blood, collected on day 0 of AZD1222 vaccination. The receptor's source is an adult in good health. The encoded CDR3 is CASSHGGVGGYTF. The nucleotide sequence is given as TGTGCCAGCAGCCATGGCGGGGTTGGCGGCTACACCTTC.